Listed below are T cell receptor beta chains from one sample, sequenced in a study of blood T cell repertoires in COVID-19. Sequencing was performed with immunoSEQ multiplex PCR; in TCRdb, only in-frame clones are kept and a portion is missing. This sample carries some 170,000 clones, about four fifths of them seen once, and the ten largest clones take more than 9.5%. Sequenced material: peripheral blood. The source is a man in his 60s with active or convalescent COVID-19. CDR3s include the opening cysteine and the closing phenylalanine or tryptophan. Fields, in order: clone size, J gene, D gene, V gene, CDR3 DNA, CDR3 protein. A D gene is named only where the DNA matches it firmly. Clone size, where shown, is once, few, many, or a class for clones that have expanded.

>NA|TRBJ2-1|TRBD2|TRBV11-2
TGTGCCAGCAGCTTAGTTGCGGGAGGGCCCTCTGAGCAGTTCTTC
CASSLVAGGPSEQFF
>NA|TRBJ2-7|NA|TRBV2
TGTGCCAGCAGCTGGACAGACCTTCTCGGGCAGTACTTC
CASSWTDLLGQYF
>NA|TRBJ1-1|NA|TRBV19
TGTGCCAGTAGTATTGGGGCTATGAACACTGAAGCTTTCTTT
CASSIGAMNTEAFF
>NA|TRBJ2-1|TRBD2|TRBV2
TGTGCCAGCAGTGGTCTAGCGGCCTACAATGAGCAGTTCTTC
CASSGLAAYNEQFF
>NA|TRBJ1-1|TRBD1|TRBV28
TGTGCCAGCCCCCCTCCGGCGTCTCGGGACAGGGTGGGGACTGAAGCTTTCTTT
CASPPPASRDRVGTEAFF
>NA|TRBJ1-6|TRBD1|TRBV5-6
TGTGCCAGCAGCTTGTTCGGACAGGGGGCGAGCGCACCCCTCCACTTT
CASSLFGQGASAPLHF
>NA|TRBJ2-1|NA|TRBV19
TGTGCCAGTAGATTCTCGCCGTCCAGCTCCTACAATGAGCAGTTCTTC
CASRFSPSSSYNEQFF
>NA|TRBJ1-5|NA|TRBV6-5
TGTGCCAGCAGTTACTCAGGGGCCGGGGGTCAGCCCCAGCATTTT
CASSYSGAGGQPQHF
>NA|TRBJ2-7|TRBD1|TRBV10-3
TGTGCCATCAGTACTTCTCCCTCTCAGGGGGCCGGGGAGCAGTACTTC
CAISTSPSQGAGEQYF
>many|TRBJ1-2|NA|TRBV4-2
TGTGCCAGCAGCCAAGATCTGGAGGGGCTATCTGGCTACACCTTC
CASSQDLEGLSGYTF
>NA|TRBJ2-1|TRBD1|TRBV3-1/TRBV3-2
TGTGCCAGCAGCGAAACCGGGACAGTTTACAATGAGCAGTTCTTC
CASSETGTVYNEQFF
>NA|TRBJ2-7|NA|TRBV10-3
TGTGCCACTATTCGAACAGACCCCTACGAGCAGTACTTC
CATIRTDPYEQYF
>NA|TRBJ2-4|NA|TRBV20-1
TGCAGTGCTAGTCCACTTCAGGGGAGAGCCCAAGGAAACATTCAGTACTTC
CSASPLQGRAQGNIQYF
>NA|TRBJ1-5|NA|TRBV6-5
TGTGCCAGCAGCCCGGGATCCGGGTCCAATCAGCCCCAGCATTTT
CASSPGSGSNQPQHF
>NA|TRBJ2-5|NA|TRBV5-4
TGTGCCAGCAGCTTGGTGGGACTGGAGGAAGAGACCCAGTACTTC
CASSLVGLEEETQYF
>NA|TRBJ1-1|NA|TRBV3-1/TRBV3-2
TGTGCCAGCAGCCAAGGGAACAGGGCACCGAACACTGAAGCTTTCTTT
CASSQGNRAPNTEAFF
>once|TRBJ2-4|NA|TRBV7-2
TGTGCCAGCAGCTTAGCCGGGACACCCGATAACATTCAGTACTTC
CASSLAGTPDNIQYF
>NA|TRBJ1-5|TRBD1|TRBV4-1
TGCGCCAGCAGCCAAGAGCGTGGGGGACAGGGGGTGCAGCCCCAGCATTTT
CASSQERGGQGVQPQHF
>NA|TRBJ2-1|TRBD2|TRBV11-2
TGTGCCAGCAGCACCAAGCGGGAAGGCTCCTACAATGAGCAGTTCTTC
CASSTKREGSYNEQFF
>once|TRBJ1-2|NA|TRBV19
TGTGCCAGTAGTATTTCGGGGGGCGAAGTCTATGGCTACACCTTC
CASSISGGEVYGYTF
>NA|TRBJ1-1|NA|TRBV19
TGTGCCAGTAGTGGTTTCGGACAGTTGAACACTGAAGCTTTCTTT
CASSGFGQLNTEAFF
>NA|TRBJ2-7|TRBD2|TRBV11-2
TGTGCCAGCGTGCCCCTAGCGGGAGGGGGGATCGAGCAGTACTTC
CASVPLAGGGIEQYF
>NA|TRBJ2-1|TRBD1|TRBV6-4
TGTGCCAGCAGTGACTCCCAGGGGGAAGGGCAGTTCTTC
CASSDSQGEGQFF
>few|TRBJ2-7|NA|TRBV28
TGTGCCAGCAGTTCCCAGTACGAGCAGTACTTC
CASSSQYEQYF
>NA|TRBJ2-3|TRBD1|TRBV15
TGTGCCACTGGACAGGGTGTGGATACGCAGTATTTT
CATGQGVDTQYF
>NA|TRBJ2-5|NA|TRBV5-8
TGTGCCAGCAGACGTGGGTTGGCAGGGCAAGAGACCCAGTACTTC
CASRRGLAGQETQYF
>NA|TRBJ1-2|TRBD1|TRBV5-6
TGTGCCAGCAGTTTAGGACAGGGACTGGGTGGCTACACCTTC
CASSLGQGLGGYTF
>NA|TRBJ2-4|TRBD1|TRBV6-5
TGTGCCAGCAGCCCGATAGGTGGGGACAGGGAGTACTTC
CASSPIGGDREYF
>NA|TRBJ2-1|NA|TRBV5-1
TGCGCCAGCAGCACACAGGGGACGGAGGGTTGGGATGAGCAGTTCTTC
CASSTQGTEGWDEQFF
>once|TRBJ1-6|TRBD1|TRBV3-1/TRBV3-2
TGTGCCAGCAGCCCGGGACAGGAACTTTCACCCCTCCACTTT
CASSPGQELSPLHF
>NA|TRBJ2-3|TRBD2|TRBV24-1
TGTGCCACCAGTGATTCCCTAGCGGGAGCAGATACGCAGTATTTT
CATSDSLAGADTQYF
>NA|TRBJ1-1|NA|TRBV5-6
TGTGCCAGCAGCTTGACAGGACCCTCTGAAGCTTTCTTT
CASSLTGPSEAFF
>NA|TRBJ1-2|TRBD1|TRBV19
TGTGCCAGTAGTATCTTCGATGGGACAGGGGAGAATGGCTACACCTTC
CASSIFDGTGENGYTF
>NA|TRBJ1-6|NA|TRBV9
TGTGCCAGCAGCTACGGGGGGGATGGATCACCCCTCCACTTT
CASSYGGDGSPLHF
>NA|TRBJ2-1|TRBD1|TRBV5-1
TGCGCCAGCAGCCCCGGACAGGGCTACAATGAGCAGTTCTTC
CASSPGQGYNEQFF
>NA|TRBJ1-6|NA|TRBV24-1
TGTGCCACCAGTTCCAGTTATAATTCACCCCTCCACTTT
CATSSSYNSPLHF
>once|TRBJ2-7|TRBD1|TRBV6-5
TGTGCCAGCAGCCAGGGACAGGGCTTTCTCTACGAGCAGTACTTC
CASSQGQGFLYEQYF
>NA|TRBJ1-3|NA|TRBV6-5
TGTGCCAGCAGTTCGGGGATGAATGGAAACACCATATATTTT
CASSSGMNGNTIYF
>NA|TRBJ2-7|TRBD1|TRBV27
TGTGCCAGCAGTCAACGACAGGGGCAGGCTCTCGAGCAGTACTTC
CASSQRQGQALEQYF
>NA|TRBJ2-1|NA|TRBV7-2
TGTGCCAGCAGCTTAGCGGGGCAGGGAACTTACAATGAGCAGTTCTTC
CASSLAGQGTYNEQFF
>NA|TRBJ2-7|TRBD1|TRBV18
TGTGCCAGCTCGTCCCCGGGACAGATGTCTACTGAGCAGTACTTC
CASSSPGQMSTEQYF
>NA|TRBJ1-1|TRBD1|TRBV25-1
TGTGCCAGCAGTGAGAGACAGGGAGGTCGCACTGAAGCTTTCTTT
CASSERQGGRTEAFF
>NA|TRBJ2-5|TRBD2|TRBV5-1
TGCGCCAGGAAGACTAGCGGGGGGTTGGGAAAGGAGACCCAGTACTTC
CARKTSGGLGKETQYF
>NA|TRBJ1-5|NA|TRBV15
TGTGCCACCAGCAGATCCCCTTTAGAGGCAGGGAGCAATCAGCCCCAGCATTTT
CATSRSPLEAGSNQPQHF
>NA|TRBJ2-6|TRBD1|TRBV28
TGTGCCAGCAGTACCGGGGGACAGGGGTTAGCTGGGGCCAACGTCCTGACTTTC
CASSTGGQGLAGANVLTF
>NA|TRBJ2-1|TRBD1|TRBV15
TGTGCCACCAGCAGAACCACGACAGGGACGGCGAACAATGAGCAGTTCTTC
CATSRTTTGTANNEQFF
>NA|TRBJ1-3|TRBD1|TRBV7-9
TGTGCCAGCAGCTCAGGGGGCGCTTCTGGAAACACCATATATTTT
CASSSGGASGNTIYF
>NA|TRBJ2-3|TRBD1|TRBV29-1
TGCAGCGGACAGGGGGGGTGGACAGATACGCAGTATTTT
CSGQGGWTDTQYF
>NA|TRBJ2-1|TRBD1|TRBV11-3
TGTGCCAGCAGCTTAGAACAGGGGGCGAGTGAGCAGTTCTTC
CASSLEQGASEQFF
>NA|TRBJ2-7|TRBD1|TRBV6-5
TGTGCCAGCAGAACACAGGGGGCCGGAGAGCAGTACTTC
CASRTQGAGEQYF